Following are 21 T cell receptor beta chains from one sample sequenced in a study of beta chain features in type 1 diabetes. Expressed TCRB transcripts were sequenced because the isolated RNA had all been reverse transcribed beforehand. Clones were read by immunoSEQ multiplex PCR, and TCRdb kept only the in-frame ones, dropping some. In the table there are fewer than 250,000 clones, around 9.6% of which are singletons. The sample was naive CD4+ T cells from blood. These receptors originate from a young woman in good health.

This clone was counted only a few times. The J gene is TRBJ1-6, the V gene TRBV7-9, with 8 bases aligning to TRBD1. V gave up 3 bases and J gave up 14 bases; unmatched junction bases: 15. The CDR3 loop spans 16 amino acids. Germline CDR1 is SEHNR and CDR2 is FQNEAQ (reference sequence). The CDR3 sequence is CASSFTSGRGLDTLHF. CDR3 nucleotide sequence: TGTGCCAGCAGCTTCACTTCGGGCAGGGGGCTAGACACCCTCCACTTT.

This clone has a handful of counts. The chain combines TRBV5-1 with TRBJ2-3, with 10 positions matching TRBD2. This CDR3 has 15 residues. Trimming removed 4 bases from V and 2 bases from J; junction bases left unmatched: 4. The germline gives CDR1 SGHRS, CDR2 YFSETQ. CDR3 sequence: CASSTSGAHTDTQYF. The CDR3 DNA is TGCGCCAGCAGCACTAGCGGGGCTCACACAGATACGCAGTATTTT.

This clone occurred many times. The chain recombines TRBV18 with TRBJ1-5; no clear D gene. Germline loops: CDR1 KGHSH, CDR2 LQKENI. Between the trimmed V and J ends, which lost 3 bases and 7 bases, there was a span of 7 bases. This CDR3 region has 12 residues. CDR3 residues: CASSPNQQPQHF. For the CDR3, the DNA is TGTGCCAGCTCACCGAATCAGCAGCCCCAGCATTTT. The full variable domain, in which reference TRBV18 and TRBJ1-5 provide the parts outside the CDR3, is NAGVMQNPRHLVRRRGQEARLRCSPMKGHSHVYWYRQLPEEGLKFMVYLQKENIIDESGMPKERFSAEFPKEGPSILRIQQVVRGDSAAYFCASSPNQQPQHFGDGTRLSIL.

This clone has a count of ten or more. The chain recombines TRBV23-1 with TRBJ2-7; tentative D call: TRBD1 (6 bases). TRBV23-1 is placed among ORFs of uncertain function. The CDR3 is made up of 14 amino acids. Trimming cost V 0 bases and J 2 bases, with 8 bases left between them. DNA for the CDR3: TGCGCCAGCAGTCAATCGGACAGAACCTACGAGCAGTACTTC. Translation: CASSQSDRTYEQYF.

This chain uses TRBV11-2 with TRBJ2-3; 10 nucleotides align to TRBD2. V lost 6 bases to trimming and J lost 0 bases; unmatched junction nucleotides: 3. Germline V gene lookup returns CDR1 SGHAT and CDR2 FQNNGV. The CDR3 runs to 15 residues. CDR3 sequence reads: CASRPSGGSTDTQYF. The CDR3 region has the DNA TGTGCCAGCAGACCTAGCGGGGGTAGCACAGATACGCAGTATTTT.

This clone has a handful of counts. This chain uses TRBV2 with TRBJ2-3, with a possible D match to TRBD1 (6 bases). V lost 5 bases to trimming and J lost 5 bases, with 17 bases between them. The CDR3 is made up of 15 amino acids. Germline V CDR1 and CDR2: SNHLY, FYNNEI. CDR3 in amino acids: CASSFTGFAEDTQYF. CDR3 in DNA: TGTGCCAGCAGTTTCACAGGGTTTGCGGAAGATACGCAGTATTTT.

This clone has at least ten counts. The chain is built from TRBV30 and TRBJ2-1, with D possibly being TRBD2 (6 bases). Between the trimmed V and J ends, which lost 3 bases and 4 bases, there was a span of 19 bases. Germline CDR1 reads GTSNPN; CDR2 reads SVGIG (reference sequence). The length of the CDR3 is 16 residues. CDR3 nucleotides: TGTGCCTGGAGCAACGGACTATCGTCTAGGTACAATGAGCAGTTCTTC. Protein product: CAWSNGLSSRYNEQFF.

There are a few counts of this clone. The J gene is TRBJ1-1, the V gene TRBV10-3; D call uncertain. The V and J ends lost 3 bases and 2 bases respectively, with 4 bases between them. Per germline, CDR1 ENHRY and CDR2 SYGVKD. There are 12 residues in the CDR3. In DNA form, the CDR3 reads TGTGCCATCAGTGACAGAAACACTGAAGCTTTCTTT. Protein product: CAISDRNTEAFF.

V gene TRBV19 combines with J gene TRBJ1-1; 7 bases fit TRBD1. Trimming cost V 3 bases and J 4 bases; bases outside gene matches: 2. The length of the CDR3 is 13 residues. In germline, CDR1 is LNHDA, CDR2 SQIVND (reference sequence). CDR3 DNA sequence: TGTGCCAGTAGTATTCACAGGGGCACTGAAGCTTTCTTT. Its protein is CASSIHRGTEAFF.

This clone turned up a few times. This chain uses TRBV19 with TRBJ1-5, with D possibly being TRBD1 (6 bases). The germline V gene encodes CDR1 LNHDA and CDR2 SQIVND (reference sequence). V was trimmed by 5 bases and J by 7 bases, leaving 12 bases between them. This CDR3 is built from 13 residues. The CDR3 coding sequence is TGTGCCAGTAGTCCCAGGGGTCCGCAGCCCCAGCATTTT. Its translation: CASSPRGPQPQHF.

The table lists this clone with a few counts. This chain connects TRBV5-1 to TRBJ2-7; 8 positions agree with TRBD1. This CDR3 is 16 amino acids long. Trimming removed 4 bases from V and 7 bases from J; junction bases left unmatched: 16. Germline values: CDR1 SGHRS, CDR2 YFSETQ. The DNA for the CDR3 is TGCGCCAGCAGCCCCGGACAGGGTGCGGAGTTTGGTGAGCAGTACTTC. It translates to CASSPGQGAEFGEQYF.

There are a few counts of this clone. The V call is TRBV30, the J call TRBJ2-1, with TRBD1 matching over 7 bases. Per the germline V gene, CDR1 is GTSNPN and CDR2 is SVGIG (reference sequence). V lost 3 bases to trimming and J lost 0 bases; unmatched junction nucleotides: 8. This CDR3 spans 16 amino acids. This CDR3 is CAWSGKQGRSYNEQFF. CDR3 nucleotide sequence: TGTGCCTGGAGCGGGAAACAGGGGCGCTCCTACAATGAGCAGTTCTTC.

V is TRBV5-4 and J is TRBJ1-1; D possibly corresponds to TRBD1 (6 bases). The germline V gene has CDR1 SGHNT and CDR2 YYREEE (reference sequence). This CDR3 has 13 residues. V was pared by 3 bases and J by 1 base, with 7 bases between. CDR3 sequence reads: CASSSRGNTEAFF. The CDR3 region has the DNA TGTGCCAGCAGCTCCAGGGGGAACACTGAAGCTTTCTTT.

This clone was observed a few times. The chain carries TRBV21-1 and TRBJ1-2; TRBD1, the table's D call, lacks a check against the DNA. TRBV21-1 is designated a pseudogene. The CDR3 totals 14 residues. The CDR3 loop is CASSNGARAYGYTF. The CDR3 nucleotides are TGTGCCAGCAGCAATGGGGCACGGGCCTATGGCTACACCTTC.

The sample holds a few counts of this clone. This CDR3 reads CASRTSGEYEQYF. The CDR3 DNA sequence: TGTGCCAGCCGCACTAGCGGGGAATACGAGCAGTACTTC. V and J are TRBV19 and TRBJ2-7, with TRBD2 matching over 10 bases. Germline V gene lookup returns CDR1 LNHDA and CDR2 SQIVND (reference sequence). V shed 9 bases and J 4 bases; nucleotides not matched to a gene: 6. The CDR3 has 13 amino acids.

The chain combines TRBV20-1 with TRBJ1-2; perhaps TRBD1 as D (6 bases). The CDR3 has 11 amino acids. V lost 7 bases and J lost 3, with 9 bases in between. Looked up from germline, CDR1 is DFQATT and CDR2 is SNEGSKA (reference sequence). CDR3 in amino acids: CSGQADYGYTF. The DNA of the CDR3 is TGCAGTGGACAGGCGGACTATGGCTACACCTTC.

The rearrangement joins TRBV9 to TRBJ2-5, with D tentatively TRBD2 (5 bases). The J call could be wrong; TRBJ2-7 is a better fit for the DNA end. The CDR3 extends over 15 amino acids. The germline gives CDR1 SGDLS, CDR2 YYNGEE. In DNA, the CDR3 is TGTGCCAGCAGCGTTCTGTCAGGACTTGCCTACGAGCAGTACTTC. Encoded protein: CASSVLSGLAYEQYF.

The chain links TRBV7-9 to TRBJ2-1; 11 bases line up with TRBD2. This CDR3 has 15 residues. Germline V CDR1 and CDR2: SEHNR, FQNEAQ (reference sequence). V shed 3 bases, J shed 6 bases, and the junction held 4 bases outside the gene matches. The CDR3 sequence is CASSFLGTSGNEQFF. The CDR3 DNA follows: TGTGCCAGCAGCTTCCTTGGGACTAGCGGCAATGAGCAGTTCTTC.

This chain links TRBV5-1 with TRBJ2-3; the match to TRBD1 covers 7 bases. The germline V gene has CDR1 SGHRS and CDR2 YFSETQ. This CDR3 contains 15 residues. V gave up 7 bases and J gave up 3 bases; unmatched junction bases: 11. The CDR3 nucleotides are TGCGCCAGCCTCGCACACAGGGGATCGACAGATACGCAGTATTTT. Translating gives CASLAHRGSTDTQYF. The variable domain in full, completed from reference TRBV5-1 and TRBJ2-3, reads KAGVTQTPRYLIKTRGQQVTLSCSPISGHRSVSWYQQTPGQGLQFLFEYFSETQRNKGNFPGRFSGRQFSNSRSEMNVSTLELGDSALYLCASLAHRGSTDTQYFGPGTRLTVL.

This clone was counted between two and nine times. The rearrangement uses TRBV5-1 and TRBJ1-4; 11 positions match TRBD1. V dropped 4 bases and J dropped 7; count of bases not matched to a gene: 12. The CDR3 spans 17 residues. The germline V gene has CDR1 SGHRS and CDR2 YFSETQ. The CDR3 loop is CASSPGQGAGFSEKLFF. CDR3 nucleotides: TGCGCCAGCAGCCCCGGACAGGGGGCCGGATTTAGTGAAAAACTGTTTTTT.

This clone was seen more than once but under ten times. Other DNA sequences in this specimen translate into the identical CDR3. The CDR3 loop reads CASSYSGQGNYGYTF. Written as DNA, the CDR3 is TGTGCCAGCAGTTACTCGGGACAGGGAAACTATGGCTACACCTTC. The chain links TRBV6-5 to TRBJ1-2, with 9 bases that match TRBD1. V trimming: 0 bases; J trimming: 2 bases; junction bases outside the gene matches: 1. The CDR3 runs to 15 residues. Per germline, CDR1 MNHEY and CDR2 SVGAGI.